Below, 17 T cell receptor beta chains from the same sample are listed, as sequenced in a study of sequential checkpoint blockade in melanoma. Treatment in this sample: randomized to nivolumab then ipilimumab (arm A) or the reverse (arm B). Using immunoSEQ multiplex PCR, the repertoire was profiled, and TCRdb retains in-frame clones only, with some absent. The top ten clones hold about 15% of a sample with about 9,600 clones, approximately 25% of them seen once. This specimen was tumor tissue (inferred from file names), taken from a patient given nivolumab and ipilimumab in sequence. All receptors come from a human donor with melanoma.

This clone has only a few counts. The chain links TRBV28 to TRBJ2-1, with D tentatively TRBD2 (6 bases). V lost 6 bases to trimming and J lost 6 bases, with 15 bases between them. This CDR3 is 14 amino acids long. The V gene's germline CDR1 is MDHEN and CDR2 SYDVKM. In nucleotides, the CDR3 is TGTGCCAGCAGGGGGATGGGGGGACTCAATGAGCAGTTCTTC. It codes for CASRGMGGLNEQFF. The whole variable domain, remainder taken from reference TRBV28 and TRBJ2-1, is DVKVTQSSRYLVKRTGEKVFLECVQDMDHENMFWYRQDPGLGLRLIYFSYDVKMKEKGDIPEGYSVSREKKERFSLILESASTNQTSMYLCASRGMGGLNEQFFGPGTRLTVL.

V gene TRBV11-3 combines with J gene TRBJ2-1; maybe TRBD1 (7 bases). The V gene's germline CDR1 is SGHNT and CDR2 YENEEA. Trimming removed 5 bases at V and 4 bases at J, with 12 bases between. The CDR3 loop spans 14 amino acids. CDR3: CASSQGGGYNEQFF. The CDR3 DNA reads as TGTGCCAGCAGCCAGGGGGGCGGTTACAATGAGCAGTTCTTC.

This clone was counted between two and nine times. The V and J genes are TRBV27 and TRBJ2-1; 11 nucleotides agree with TRBD2. V gave up 7 bases and J gave up 4 bases; unmatched junction bases: 3. CDR1 is MNHEY and CDR2 is SMNVEV in the germline V gene (reference sequence). This CDR3 contains 14 residues. In nucleotides, the CDR3 is TGTGCCAGCACCGGACTAGCGGGTTACAATGAGCAGTTCTTC. This encodes CASTGLAGYNEQFF.

This clone was counted between two and nine times. The J gene is TRBJ1-2, the V gene TRBV9; D unresolved. The CDR3 is 12 amino acids. Trimming stripped 7 bases from V and 11 bases from J, with 18 bases between. Germline CDR1 and CDR2: SGDLS and YYNGEE. For the CDR3, the DNA is TGTGCCAGCGACTACAAGGGTGGGTGGTACACCTTC. It encodes CASDYKGGWYTF.

This chain joins TRBV11-3 and TRBJ1-1; D is possibly TRBD1 (6 bases). Germline V gene data show CDR1 as SGHNT and CDR2 as YENEEA. Trimming shortened V by 3 bases and J by 4 bases, and 12 bases separated the two germline ends. The CDR3 loop spans 14 amino acids. In DNA, the CDR3 is TGTGCCAGCAGCTTTTGGCAGGGGAGCACTGAAGCTTTCTTT. Protein product: CASSFWQGSTEAFF.

J is TRBJ1-1 and V is TRBV6-8, with D perhaps TRBD1 (5 bases). The CDR3 sequence is 13 residues long. V lost 5 bases and J lost 6, with 13 bases in between. Germline CDR1 MNHGY, CDR2 SAAAGT. The CDR3 sequence is CASSVRVRSEAFF. The CDR3 bases are TGTGCCAGCAGTGTCAGGGTAAGGTCTGAAGCTTTCTTT.

This clone was picked up a small number of times. The V and J genes are TRBV6-8 and TRBJ2-7; either TRBD1 or TRBD2 may fit D (5 bases each). This CDR3 is built from 13 residues. Deletions cut 5 bases from V and 5 bases from J, with 13 bases between. Germline V gives CDR1 MNHGY, CDR2 SAAAGT. The DNA of the CDR3 is TGTGCCAGCAGTGTAGAAAGGGGACACGAGCAGTACTTC. As protein: CASSVERGHEQYF.

This clone was picked up many times. V gene TRBV11-3 combines with J gene TRBJ2-3; a weak D match, TRBD2 (6 bases). The CDR3 sequence is 15 residues long. The V gene's germline CDR1 is SGHNT and CDR2 YENEEA. Trimming removed 1 base at V and 4 bases at J, with 12 bases between. The CDR3 nucleotides read TGTGCCAGCAGCTTAGTGGGGGGAGCAGCAGATACGCAGTATTTT. It encodes CASSLVGGAADTQYF.

In its sample, this clone was seen many times. The chain recombines TRBV9 with TRBJ1-1; a possible D gene is TRBD1 (5 bases). The germline V and J ends were trimmed by 7 bases and 9 bases, with 28 bases remaining between them. The CDR3 loop spans 16 amino acids. Germline V gene data show CDR1 as SGDLS and CDR2 as YYNGEE. CDR3 loop: CASGLGANSPTDQAFF. In DNA, the CDR3 is TGTGCCAGCGGCCTTGGGGCAAACTCACCTACCGATCAAGCTTTCTTT.

This clone was counted ten times or more. The chain carries TRBV11-3 and TRBJ2-7; D call uncertain. Trimming stripped 2 bases from V and 6 bases from J, with 14 bases between. Germline CDR1 and CDR2: SGHNT and YENEEA. The CDR3 is made up of 14 amino acids. This chain's CDR3 is CASSLSANPGEQYF. CDR3 nucleotide sequence: TGTGCCAGCAGCTTATCGGCCAACCCGGGCGAGCAGTACTTC.

This clone has just a few counts. The J gene is TRBJ1-3, the V gene TRBV30; 8 positions agree with TRBD1. In germline, CDR1 is GTSNPN, CDR2 SVGIG (reference sequence). The CDR3 is 14 amino acids. V was clipped by 4 bases and J by 3 bases; unmatched bases: 5. The CDR3 loop is CAWTGGSGGNTIYF. CDR3 coding DNA: TGTGCCTGGACAGGGGGCTCGGGTGGAAACACCATATATTTT.

The chain joins TRBV29-1 to TRBJ1-1; D possibly corresponds to TRBD1 (5 bases). V lost 5 bases to trimming and J lost 5 bases, with 12 bases between them. Germline V CDR1 and CDR2: SQVTM, ANQGSEA. The CDR3 has 12 amino acids. The CDR3 DNA is TGCAGCGTTCTGGGGGGAGGGACTGAAGCTTTCTTT. Translated: CSVLGGGTEAFF.

This clone has at least ten counts. The V gene is TRBV11-3, the J gene TRBJ2-7, with TRBD2 as a possible D gene (5 bases). The V and J ends lost 3 bases and 0 bases respectively, with 12 bases between them. The CDR3 runs 15 residues. The germline gives CDR1 SGHNT, CDR2 YENEEA. As DNA, the CDR3 is TGTGCCAGCAGCTTTCCCGAAGGGAGCTCCTACGAGCAGTACTTC. Protein product: CASSFPEGSSYEQYF.

The chain's CDR3 is CASSLLGQFSTDTQYF. The CDR3 nucleotides are TGTGCCAGCAGCTTGTTGGGACAGTTTAGCACAGATACGCAGTATTTT. The chain employs TRBV11-3 and TRBJ2-3; 7 nucleotides line up with TRBD1. Germline V gene lookup returns CDR1 SGHNT and CDR2 YENEEA. The CDR3 consists of 16 residues. V lost 3 bases to trimming and J lost 0 bases; unmatched junction nucleotides: 6.

By its share, this clone is medium-sized. The chain has TRBV12-5 and TRBJ2-5; D possibly matches TRBD1 or TRBD2 (7 bases each). Germline values: CDR1 LGHNT, CDR2 FRNRAP. The CDR3 extends over 15 amino acids. The CDR3 bases are TGTGCCAGCACCCTGGGAGGGACAGACCAAGAGACCCAGTACTTC. This sequence encodes CASTLGGTDQETQYF.

This rearrangement joins TRBV10-3 to TRBJ2-7; TRBD2 matches at 8 bases. Losses at the gene ends were 0 bases for V and 3 bases for J; bases not matched to a gene: 7. CDR3 length: 16 residues. The V gene's germline CDR1 is ENHRY and CDR2 SYGVKD. The CDR3 DNA is TGTGCCATCAGTGAGTCGACTCATAGCGGGGACTACGAGCAGTACTTC. This gives the protein CAISESTHSGDYEQYF.

Only a few counts were recorded for this clone. The chain is built from TRBV28 and TRBJ2-7, with D possibly TRBD1 on 5 matching bases. From germline, CDR1 is MDHEN and CDR2 SYDVKM. The CDR3 has 14 amino acids. V shed 8 bases and J shed 4 bases, with 18 bases lying between them. The CDR3 protein is CASQGTDNNYEQYF. CDR3 nucleotides: TGTGCCAGCCAGGGCACAGACAATAATTACGAGCAGTACTTC.